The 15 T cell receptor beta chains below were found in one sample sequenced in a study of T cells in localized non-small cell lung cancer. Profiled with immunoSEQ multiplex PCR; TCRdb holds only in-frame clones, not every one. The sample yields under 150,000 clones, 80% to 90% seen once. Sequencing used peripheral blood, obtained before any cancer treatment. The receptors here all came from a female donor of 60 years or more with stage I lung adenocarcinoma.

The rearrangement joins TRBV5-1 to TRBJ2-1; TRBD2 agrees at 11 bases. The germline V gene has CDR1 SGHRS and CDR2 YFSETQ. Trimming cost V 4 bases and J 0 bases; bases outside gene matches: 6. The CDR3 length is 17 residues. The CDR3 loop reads CASSPGLAEASYNEQFF. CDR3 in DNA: TGCGCCAGCAGCCCGGGACTAGCGGAAGCCTCCTACAATGAGCAGTTCTTC.

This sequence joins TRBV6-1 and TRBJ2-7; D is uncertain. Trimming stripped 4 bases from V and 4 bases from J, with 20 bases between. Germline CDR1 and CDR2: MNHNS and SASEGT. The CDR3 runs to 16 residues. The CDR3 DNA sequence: TGTGCCAGCAGTGGGTACGAGGTTTTAGAAGTTTACGAGCAGTACTTC. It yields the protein CASSGYEVLEVYEQYF.

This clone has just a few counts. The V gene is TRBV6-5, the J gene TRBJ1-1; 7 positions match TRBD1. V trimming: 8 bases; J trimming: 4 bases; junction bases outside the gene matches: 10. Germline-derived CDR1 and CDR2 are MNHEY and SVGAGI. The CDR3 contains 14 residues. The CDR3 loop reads CASFPDRVVTEAFF. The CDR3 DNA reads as TGTGCCAGCTTTCCCGACAGGGTTGTCACTGAAGCTTTCTTT.

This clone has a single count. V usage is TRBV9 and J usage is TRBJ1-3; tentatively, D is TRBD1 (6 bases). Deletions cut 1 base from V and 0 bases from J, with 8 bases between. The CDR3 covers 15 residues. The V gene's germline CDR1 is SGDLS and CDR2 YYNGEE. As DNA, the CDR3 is TGTGCCAGCAGCGTACTGACAGGCTCTGGAAACACCATATATTTT. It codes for CASSVLTGSGNTIYF.

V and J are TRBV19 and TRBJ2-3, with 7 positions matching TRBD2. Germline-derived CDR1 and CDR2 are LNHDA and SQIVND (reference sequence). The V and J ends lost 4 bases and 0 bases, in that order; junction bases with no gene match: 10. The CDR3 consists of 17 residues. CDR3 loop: CASSTKSSGTSTDTQYF. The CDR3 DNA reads TGTGCCAGTAGTACAAAGTCTAGCGGAACTAGCACAGATACGCAGTATTTT.

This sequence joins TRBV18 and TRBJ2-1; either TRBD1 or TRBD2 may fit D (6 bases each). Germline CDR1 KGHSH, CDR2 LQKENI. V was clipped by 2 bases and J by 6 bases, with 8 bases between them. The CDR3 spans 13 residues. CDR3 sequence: CASSPTGANEQFF. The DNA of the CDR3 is TGTGCCAGCTCACCAACGGGGGCCAATGAGCAGTTCTTC.

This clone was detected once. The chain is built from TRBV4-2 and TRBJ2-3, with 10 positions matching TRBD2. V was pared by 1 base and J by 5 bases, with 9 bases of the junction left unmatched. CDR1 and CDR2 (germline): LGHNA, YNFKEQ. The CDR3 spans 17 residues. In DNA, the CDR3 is TGTGCCAGCAGCCAAGGAGGCCTAGCGGGAGTTGGAGATACGCAGTATTTT. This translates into CASSQGGLAGVGDTQYF.

This CDR3 is CASSESRVAGELFF. The CDR3 coding sequence is TGCGCCAGCAGTGAGTCGAGGGTTGCCGGGGAGCTGTTTTTT. The V call is TRBV10-1, the J call TRBJ2-2; tentative D call: TRBD2 (5 bases). CDR1 and CDR2 (germline): WNHNN, SYGVQD (reference sequence). Trimming took off 0 bases at V and 6 bases at J, with 8 bases between the two ends. There are 14 residues in the CDR3.

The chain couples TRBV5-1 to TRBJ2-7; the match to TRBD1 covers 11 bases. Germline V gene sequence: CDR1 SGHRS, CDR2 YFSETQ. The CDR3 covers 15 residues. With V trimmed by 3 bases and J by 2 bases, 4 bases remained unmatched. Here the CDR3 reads CASSSGTGGTYEQYF. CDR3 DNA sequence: TGCGCCAGCAGCTCAGGGACAGGGGGGACCTACGAGCAGTACTTC.

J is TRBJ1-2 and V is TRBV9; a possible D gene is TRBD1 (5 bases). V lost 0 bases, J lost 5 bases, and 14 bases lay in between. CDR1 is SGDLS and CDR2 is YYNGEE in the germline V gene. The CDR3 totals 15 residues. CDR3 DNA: TGTGCCAGCAGCGTAGAGGGGTCTGGGGCTTATGGCTACACCTTC. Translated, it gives CASSVEGSGAYGYTF.

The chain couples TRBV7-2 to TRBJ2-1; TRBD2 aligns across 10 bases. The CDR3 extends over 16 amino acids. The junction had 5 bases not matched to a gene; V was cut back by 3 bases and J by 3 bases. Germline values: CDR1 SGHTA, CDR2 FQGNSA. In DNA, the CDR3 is TGTGCCAGCAGCTTGGGGGGGACTAGCGACTACAATGAGCAGTTCTTC. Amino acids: CASSLGGTSDYNEQFF.

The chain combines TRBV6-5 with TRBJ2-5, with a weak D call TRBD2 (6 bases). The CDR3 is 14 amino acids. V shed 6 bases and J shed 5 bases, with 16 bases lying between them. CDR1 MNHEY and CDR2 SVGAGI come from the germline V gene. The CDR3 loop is CASRPGLGSETQYF. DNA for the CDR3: TGTGCCAGCAGACCGGGACTGGGGAGTGAGACCCAGTACTTC.

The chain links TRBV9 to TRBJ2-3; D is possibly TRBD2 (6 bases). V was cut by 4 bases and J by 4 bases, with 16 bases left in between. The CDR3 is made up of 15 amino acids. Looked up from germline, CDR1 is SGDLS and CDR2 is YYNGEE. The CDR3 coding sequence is TGTGCCAGCAGCATCCGCCCGACTAGGTCAGATACGCAGTATTTT. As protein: CASSIRPTRSDTQYF.

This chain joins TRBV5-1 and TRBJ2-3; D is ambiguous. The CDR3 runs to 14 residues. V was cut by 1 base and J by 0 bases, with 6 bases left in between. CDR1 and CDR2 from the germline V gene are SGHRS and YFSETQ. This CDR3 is CASSLTKSTDTQYF. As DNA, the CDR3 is TGCGCCAGCAGCTTGACAAAGAGCACAGATACGCAGTATTTT.

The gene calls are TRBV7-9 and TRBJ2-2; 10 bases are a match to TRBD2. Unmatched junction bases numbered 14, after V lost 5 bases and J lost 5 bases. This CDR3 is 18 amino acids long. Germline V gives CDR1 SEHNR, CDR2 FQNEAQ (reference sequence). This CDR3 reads CASSRPFRLAGSTGELFF. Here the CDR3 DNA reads TGTGCCAGCAGCCGCCCGTTCCGACTAGCGGGCTCTACCGGGGAGCTGTTTTTT.